Sequencing of this TCR beta chain was carried out in a study of Graves' ophthalmopathy and Graves' hyperthyroidism. Patients were left out if they had other autoimmune diseases, uncontrolled infections, pregnancy or lactation. Amplification from RNA transcripts yielded the TCR beta CDR3 regions. Second-round multiplex PCR came after a first-round RT-PCR that employed HTBI primers. Each CDR3 protein gets one entry after TCRdb re-called the multiplex PCR reads with MiXCR. The data contain around 670,000 distinct CDR3 sequences, 35% to 50% of them singletons. Germline V CDR1 and CDR2: SQVTM, ANQGSEA. J lost 6 bases, V lost 7 bases, and 8 bases had no gene match. CDR3 length: 13 residues.

The chain links TRBV29-1 to TRBJ2-2, with 7 bases aligning to TRBD2. What was sequenced was peripheral blood. The clonotype comes from an adult man with Graves' ophthalmopathy. Here the CDR3 DNA reads TGCAGCGCGGGACGACTAGCTTCCGGGGAGCTGTTTTTT. It specifies CSAGRLASGELFF.